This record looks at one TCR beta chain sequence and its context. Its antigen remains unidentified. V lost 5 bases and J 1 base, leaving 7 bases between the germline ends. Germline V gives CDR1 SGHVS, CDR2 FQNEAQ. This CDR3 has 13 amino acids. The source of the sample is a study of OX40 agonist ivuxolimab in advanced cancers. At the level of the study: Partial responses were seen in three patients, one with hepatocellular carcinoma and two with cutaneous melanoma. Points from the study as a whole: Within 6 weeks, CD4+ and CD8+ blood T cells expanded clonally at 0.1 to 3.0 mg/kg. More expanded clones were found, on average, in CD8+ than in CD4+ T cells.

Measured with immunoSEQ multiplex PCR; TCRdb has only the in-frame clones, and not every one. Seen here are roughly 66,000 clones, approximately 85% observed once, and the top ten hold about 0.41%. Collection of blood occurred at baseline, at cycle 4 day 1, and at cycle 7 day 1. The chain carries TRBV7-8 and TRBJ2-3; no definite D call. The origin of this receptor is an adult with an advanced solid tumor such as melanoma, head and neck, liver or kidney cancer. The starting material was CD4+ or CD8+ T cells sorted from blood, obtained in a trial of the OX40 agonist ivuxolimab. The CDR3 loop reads CASSPDRTDTQYF. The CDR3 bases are TGTGCCAGCAGCCCGGACCGCACAGATACGCAGTATTTT.